Detailed here is one T cell receptor beta chain. Its antigen remains unknown. The CDR3 has 15 residues. The germline CDR1 and CDR2 sequences are SGHDT and YYEEEE. Trimming cost V 0 bases and J 9 bases; bases outside gene matches: 9. These data belong to a study of cytomegalovirus exposure and HLA in healthy donors. General study points: Later, TCR association rates were found to vary by HLA locus, highest for DRB1 and lowest for HLA-C. A missense variant in DCLRE1C was later tied to TCR beta V- and J-gene trimming. Earlier results showed most TCR beta V segments being productive about 87% or about 30% of the time.

The study ran its PCR with 60 Vbeta and 13 Jbeta primers. In the original analysis: About 10 million of some 80 million unique TCR beta chains were shared, per a later count. Some clones are missing from TCRdb's copy, which holds only in-frame ones; the method was immunoSEQ multiplex PCR. That table furnishes V, J and clone size, whereas the DNA furnished D and trimming. The listing records roughly 120,000 clones. The origin of this receptor is a man aged 35 to 55 in good health and CMV-seropositive. The genes are TRBV5-6 and TRBJ2-4; TRBD2 agrees at 7 bases. The specimen sequenced was PBMCs. Here the CDR3 DNA reads TGTGCCAGCAGCTTGGCCGTCAGTTGGGAGGGCATTCAGTACTTC. Translation gives CASSLAVSWEGIQYF.